The clone carrying this TCR beta chain was detected only a few times. Antigen: not known. Relative to the germline gene, one junction end is altered; a read error may explain this. The data derive from a study of regulatory T cells in long-lasting Graves disease. Broader study findings: Clonotypes that were public and shared totalled 2,500 to 3,500 in persistent patients versus roughly 1,000 in new patients.

Per germline, CDR1 SEHNR and CDR2 FQNEAQ (reference sequence). The CDR3 extends over 15 amino acids. The time point is: persistent/refractory GD, antithyroid drugs over 5 years with positive TRAb. The TCR library used RNA extracted from PBMCs. Diagnoses of Graves' disease were made by American Thyroid Association guidelines. Enrollment of patients was through an endocrinology department in Xi'an, China. Library construction for TCR beta used iRepertoire HTBI primers and Arm-PCR of CDR3 regions. TCRdb re-derived calls from the multiplex PCR reads in MiXCR, one entry per CDR3 protein. The sample gives approximately 400,000 distinct CDR3 sequences, about 20% of which show up once; roughly 28% is in the top ten.

V and J are TRBV7-9 and TRBJ1-1; D gene uncertain. The TCR sequence derives from a female donor with Graves disease. Specimen: peripheral blood mononuclear cells (PBMCs), collected when the disease was refractory, from a patient treated with antithyroid drugs. This CDR3 reads CAGSAPSVGNTEAFF. In DNA, the CDR3 is TGTGCCGGCAGCGCCCCATCCGTCGGGAACACTGAAGCTTTCTTT.